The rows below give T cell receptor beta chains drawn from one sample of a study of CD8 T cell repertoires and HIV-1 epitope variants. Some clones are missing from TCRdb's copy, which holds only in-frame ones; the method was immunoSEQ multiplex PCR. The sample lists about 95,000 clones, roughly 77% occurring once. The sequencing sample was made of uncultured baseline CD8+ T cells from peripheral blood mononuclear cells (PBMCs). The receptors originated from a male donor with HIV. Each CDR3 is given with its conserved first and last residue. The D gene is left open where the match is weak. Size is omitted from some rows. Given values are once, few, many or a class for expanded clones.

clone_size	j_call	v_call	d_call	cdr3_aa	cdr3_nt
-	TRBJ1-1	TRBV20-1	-	CSATKYTEAFF	TGCAGTGCTACCAAGTACACTGAAGCTTTCTTT
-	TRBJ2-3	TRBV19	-	CASSIRETSSDTQYF	TGTGCCAGTAGTATACGGGAGACTTCGTCTGATACGCAGTATTTT
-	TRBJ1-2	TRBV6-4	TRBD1	CASIEDRGIPPNYGYTF	TGTGCCAGCATAGAGGACAGGGGGATCCCTCCTAACTATGGCTACACCTTC
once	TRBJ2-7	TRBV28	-	CASRREGGVYEQYF	TGTGCCAGCAGGCGGGAAGGCGGGGTGTACGAGCAGTACTTC
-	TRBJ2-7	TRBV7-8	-	CASSPRTVAGEQYF	TGTGCCAGCAGCCCTAGGACTGTAGCCGGCGAGCAGTACTTC
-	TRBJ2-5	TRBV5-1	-	CASSLASEETQYF	TGCGCCAGCAGCTTGGCCTCGGAAGAGACCCAGTACTTC
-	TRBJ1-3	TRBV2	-	CASSAIRAENTIYF	TGTGCCAGCAGTGCGATTAGGGCAGAAAACACCATATATTTT
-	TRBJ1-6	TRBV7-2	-	CASSGKGRPDSPLHF	TGTGCCAGCAGCGGCAAGGGGCGGCCCGATTCACCCCTCCACTTT
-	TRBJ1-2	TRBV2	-	CASSDGQFVNYGYTF	TGTGCCAGCAGTGATGGCCAGTTCGTTAACTATGGCTACACCTTC
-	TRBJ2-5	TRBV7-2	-	CASSPLPDQETQYF	TGTGCCAGCAGCCCCCTTCCAGATCAAGAGACCCAGTACTTC
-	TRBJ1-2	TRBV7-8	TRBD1	CASSFGTGNYGYTF	TGTGCCAGCAGCTTTGGGACAGGGAACTATGGCTACACCTTC
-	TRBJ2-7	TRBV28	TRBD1	CASSLYTPLRTGPYEQYF	TGTGCCAGCAGTTTATATACCCCACTCCGGACAGGGCCCTACGAGCAGTACTTC
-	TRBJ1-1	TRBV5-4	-	CASSLSRSRTEAFF	TGTGCCAGCAGCTTGAGTAGAAGTAGAACTGAGGCTTTCTTT
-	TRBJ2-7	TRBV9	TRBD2	CASSAGRGIGYEQYF	TGTGCCAGCAGCGCAGGGAGGGGAATAGGCTACGAGCAGTACTTC
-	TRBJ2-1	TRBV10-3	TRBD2	CAISEYLAGNEQFF	TGTGCCATCAGTGAGTATCTAGCGGGAAACGAGCAGTTCTTC
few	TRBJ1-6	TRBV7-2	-	CASSLAQATPLHF	TGTGCCAGCAGCTTAGCGCAGGCAACACCCCTCCACTTT
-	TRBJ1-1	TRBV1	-	CTSSPKQLNVGRYRPLRNTEAFF	TGCACCAGCAGCCCGAAACAATTAAATGTCGGGCGCTATAGGCCCCTAAGGAACACTGAAGCTTTCTTT
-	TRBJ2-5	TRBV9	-	CASSVDASSQETQYF	TGTGCCAGCAGCGTAGACGCTAGCAGCCAAGAGACCCAGTACTTC
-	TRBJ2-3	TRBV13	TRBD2	CASSFPSGGATDTQYF	TGTGCCAGCAGCTTTCCTAGCGGGGGGGCCACAGATACGCAGTATTTT
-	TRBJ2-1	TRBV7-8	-	CASISGENYNEQFF	TGTGCCAGCATTTCGGGAGAGAACTACAATGAGCAGTTCTTC
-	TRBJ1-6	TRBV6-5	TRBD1	CASSYSQGGNSPLHF	TGTGCCAGCAGTTACTCACAGGGGGGGAATTCACCCCTCCACTTT
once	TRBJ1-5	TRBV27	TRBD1	CASSLDRASNQPQHF	TGTGCCAGCAGTCTGGACAGGGCGAGTAATCAGCCCCAGCATTTT
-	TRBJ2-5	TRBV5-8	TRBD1	CASSLRTGSKETQYF	TGTGCCAGCAGCTTGAGGACAGGAAGCAAAGAGACCCAGTACTTC
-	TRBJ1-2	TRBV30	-	CAWTETGYGYGYTF	TGTGCCTGGACCGAGACTGGGTACGGCTATGGCTACACCTTC
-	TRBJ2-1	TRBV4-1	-	CASSQEPEGLYNEQFF	TGCGCCAGCAGCCAAGAGCCGGAGGGCCTCTACAATGAGCAGTTCTTC
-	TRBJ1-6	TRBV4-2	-	CASSQETMRVYDSPLHF	TGTGCCAGCAGCCAAGAAACGATGAGGGTATATGATTCACCCCTCCACTTT